The T cell receptor (beta chain) under discussion was sequenced for a study of beta chain features in type 1 diabetes. Looking at the study overall: In all, 107,917,701 sorted cells from all samples were analyzed.

Study-wide results and limits: Shorter TCRB CDR3s, moderately but significantly so, were found in Type 1 diabetes patients in all four CD4+ subsets. Within patients, naive, central memory and Treg TCRB repertoires seemed more similar than within healthy donors. Type 1 diabetes patients showed fewer insertions and more deletions at VDJ junctions.

In germline, CDR1 is SGHRS, CDR2 YFSETQ. The CDR3 is 12 amino acids. Trimming pared 4 bases from V and 7 bases from J, leaving 11 bases between. TCRB transcripts that were expressed got sequenced, as all of the isolated RNA had been reverse transcribed. TCRdb's table, derived via immunoSEQ multiplex PCR, lists solely in-frame clones and lacks some. The sample has 350,000 to 400,000 clones, around 12% seen once. This clone turned up a few times. Antigen unknown. The sequenced material came from naive CD4+ T cells from blood. The gene calls are TRBV5-1 and TRBJ1-1, with D unclear. This TCR was recovered from a young woman with type 1 diabetes. CDR3 sequence (DNA): TGCGCCAGCAGCCTCGGAGATGGTGAAGCTTTCTTT. Its protein product is CASSLGDGEAFF.